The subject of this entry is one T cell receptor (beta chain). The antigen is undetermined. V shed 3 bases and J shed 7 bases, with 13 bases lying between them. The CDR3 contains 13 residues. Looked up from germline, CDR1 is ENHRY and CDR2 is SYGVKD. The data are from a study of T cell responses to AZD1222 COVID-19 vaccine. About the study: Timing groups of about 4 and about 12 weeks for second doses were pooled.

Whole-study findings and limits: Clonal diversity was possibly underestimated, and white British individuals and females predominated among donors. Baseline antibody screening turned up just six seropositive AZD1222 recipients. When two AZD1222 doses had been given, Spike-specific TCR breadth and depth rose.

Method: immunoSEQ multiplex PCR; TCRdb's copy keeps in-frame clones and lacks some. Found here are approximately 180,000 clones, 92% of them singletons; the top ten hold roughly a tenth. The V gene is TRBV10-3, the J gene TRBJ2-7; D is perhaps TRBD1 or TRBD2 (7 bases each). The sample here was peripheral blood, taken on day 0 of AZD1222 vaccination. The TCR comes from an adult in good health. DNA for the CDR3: TGTGCCATCAGTGACCCAGGGGGGGGTGAGCAGTACTTC. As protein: CAISDPGGGEQYF.